This is a list of T cell receptor beta chains from one sample in a study of identical twins. One entry per CDR3 protein results from TCRdb running MiXCR on the 5' RACE reads. Of 450,000 or so distinct CDR3 sequences in the sample, approximately 24% were seen once. These data were also reused for a study on T cells expressing NK-cell markers.

Sequencing input: CD4+ T cells sorted from blood. The receptors here all came from a woman aged 18-35 years in good health. Both conserved end residues are part of each CDR3. A D gene is named only where the DNA matches it firmly. The listing skips clone size in some rows; elsewhere it reads once, few, many or a size class.

V,D,size,J,CDR3,DNA
TRBV12-3/TRBV12-4,.,few,TRBJ1-5,CASSSRGGDSNQPQHF,TGTGCCAGCAGTTCCCGGGGGGGGGATAGCAATCAGCCCCAGCATTTT
TRBV5-1,TRBD2,.,TRBJ2-7,CASSIGTSGGDEQYF,TGCGCCAGCAGCATCGGGACTAGCGGGGGGGATGAGCAGTACTTC
TRBV20-1,TRBD1,few,TRBJ2-7,CSASRGQGHEQYF,TGCAGTGCTAGTAGGGGACAGGGACACGAGCAGTACTTC
TRBV6-5,TRBD2,few,TRBJ2-1,CASSYTVAGGYNEQFF,TGTGCCAGCAGTTACACCGTAGCGGGGGGGTACAATGAGCAGTTCTTC
TRBV27,TRBD2,.,TRBJ2-5,CATRDSGSGETQYF,TGTGCCACCAGAGATAGCGGGAGTGGAGAGACCCAGTACTTC
TRBV5-4,.,.,TRBJ1-1,CASSSRSDYTEAFF,TGTGCCAGCAGCTCTCGTTCGGACTACACTGAAGCTTTCTTT
TRBV6-1,.,.,TRBJ1-1,CASTLSETEAFF,TGTGCCAGCACCTTGAGTGAGACTGAAGCTTTCTTT
TRBV7-6,.,.,TRBJ2-7,CASSLDVTGPYEQYF,TGTGCCAGCAGCTTAGACGTGACAGGCCCTTACGAGCAGTACTTC
TRBV14,.,.,TRBJ2-2,CASSQARVAGPGGELFF,TGTGCCAGCAGCCAAGCCCGGGTAGCCGGGCCCGGCGGGGAGCTGTTTTTT
TRBV3-1,TRBD1,many,TRBJ1-2,CASSPVGTGPQGYTF,TGTGCCAGCAGCCCAGTAGGGACAGGGCCTCAAGGCTACACCTTC
TRBV3-1,.,.,TRBJ2-2,CASSQASGTGELFF,TGTGCCAGCAGCCAAGCGTCTGGGACCGGGGAGCTGTTTTTT
TRBV6-5,.,.,TRBJ1-1,CASSYYHGNTEAFF,TGTGCCAGCAGTTATTACCACGGGAACACTGAAGCTTTCTTT
TRBV7-6,TRBD2,once,TRBJ2-1,CASSPGTRRNEQFF,TGTGCCAGCAGCCCGGGGACTAGGAGGAATGAGCAGTTCTTC
TRBV15,.,few,TRBJ1-1,CATSRRNTEAFF,TGTGCCACCAGCAGAAGGAACACTGAAGCTTTCTTT
TRBV10-3,TRBD1,many,TRBJ2-7,CAISGDRDLLEQYF,TGTGCCATCAGTGGGGACAGGGACCTCCTGGAGCAGTACTTC
TRBV10-3,.,many,TRBJ1-5,CAISAGSRQPQHF,TGTGCCATCAGTGCGGGTTCAAGGCAGCCCCAGCATTTT
TRBV9,TRBD1,few,TRBJ2-7,CASSAGPGQGGYEQYF,TGTGCCAGCAGCGCTGGGCCGGGACAGGGAGGCTACGAGCAGTACTTC
TRBV5-1,.,many,TRBJ2-5,CASSLVAGEETQYF,TGCGCCAGCAGCTTGGTGGCAGGTGAAGAGACCCAGTACTTC
TRBV6-5,TRBD2,.,TRBJ2-3,CASSYGAGGTDTQYF,TGTGCCAGCAGTTACGGCGCGGGGGGAACAGATACGCAGTATTTT
TRBV12-3/TRBV12-4,TRBD2,.,TRBJ2-1,CASGRLAQGEQFF,TGTGCCAGCGGCCGACTAGCGCAGGGTGAGCAGTTCTTC
TRBV9,.,few,TRBJ2-3,CASSVGGAATDTQYF,TGTGCCAGCAGCGTAGGGGGGGCGGCAACAGATACGCAGTATTTT
TRBV20-1,.,few,TRBJ1-2,CSARVRSIDTF,TGCAGTGCTAGAGTAAGATCGATCGACACCTTC
TRBV20-1,.,.,TRBJ1-3,CSARDTGGVNTIYF,TGCAGTGCTAGAGATACGGGGGGCGTAAACACCATATATTTT
TRBV6-2/TRBV6-3,.,few,TRBJ2-5,CASSAEGRETQYF,TGTGCCAGCAGTGCCGAAGGGAGGGAGACCCAGTACTTC
TRBV6-5,.,.,TRBJ1-1,CASSSRTAAFF,TGTGCCAGCAGCTCCCGTACAGCAGCTTTCTTT
TRBV7-2,TRBD2,.,TRBJ2-3,CASKREGLTDTQYF,TGTGCCAGCAAGCGGGAGGGCCTGACAGATACGCAGTATTTT
TRBV10-3,TRBD2,.,TRBJ2-1,CAISVELVTGTRSYEQFF,TGTGCCATCAGTGTTGAGTTGGTGACCGGGACTAGGAGTTATGAGCAGTTCTTC
TRBV12-5,.,.,TRBJ2-5,CASGFTGGGETQYF,TGTGCTAGTGGTTTTACCGGGGGCGGTGAGACCCAGTACTTC
TRBV12-3/TRBV12-4,.,.,TRBJ2-7,CASSTSRGGVEQYF,TGTGCCAGCAGCACCTCGCGGGGTGGCGTCGAGCAGTACTTC
TRBV7-2,.,.,TRBJ2-7,CASSLGSGGWDEQYF,TGTGCCAGCAGCTTAGGTTCTGGAGGGTGGGACGAGCAGTACTTC
TRBV20-1,.,.,TRBJ1-2,CSARHGRNYGYTF,TGCAGTGCTAGGCACGGGAGAAACTATGGCTACACCTTC
TRBV20-1,.,few,TRBJ1-2,CSAARLWGDSGYTF,TGCAGTGCCGCTAGATTATGGGGCGATAGTGGCTACACCTTC
TRBV20-1,.,few,TRBJ2-1,CSARNSNEQFF,TGCAGTGCTAGAAACAGCAATGAGCAGTTCTTC
TRBV5-1,TRBD2,.,TRBJ2-7,CASSFSKASGGLRQYF,TGCGCCAGCAGCTTTTCCAAGGCTAGCGGGGGTCTGAGGCAGTACTTC
TRBV6-1,TRBD1,.,TRBJ1-5,CASSGQGVNQPQHF,TGTGCCAGCAGCGGACAGGGTGTTAATCAGCCCCAGCATTTT
TRBV5-1,TRBD1,few,TRBJ1-2,CASSPQGASYGYTF,TGCGCCAGCAGCCCCCAGGGGGCATCCTATGGCTACACCTTC
TRBV18,.,once,TRBJ1-6,CASSPGEGYSPLHF,TGTGCCAGCTCACCAGGGGAGGGTTATTCACCCCTCCACTTT
TRBV6-2/TRBV6-3,.,.,TRBJ2-7,CASSYQGTYYEQYF,TGTGCCAGCAGTTACCAGGGCACCTACTACGAGCAGTACTTC
TRBV10-3,.,few,TRBJ2-1,CAISRGGALIASSYNEQFF,TGTGCCATCAGCCGAGGGGGGGCACTCATCGCAAGCTCCTACAATGAGCAGTTCTTC
TRBV20-1,.,few,TRBJ2-1,CSARDRSSDRIPYNEQFF,TGCAGTGCTAGAGATAGATCGAGTGACCGGATCCCCTACAATGAGCAGTTCTTC
TRBV5-1,.,few,TRBJ2-7,CASSLGTPTDEQYF,TGCGCCAGCAGCTTGGGGACTCCCACCGACGAGCAGTACTTC
TRBV4-3,.,few,TRBJ2-6,CASSQAVRGGASGANVLTF,TGCGCCAGCAGCCAAGCGGTCAGGGGGGGCGCCTCTGGGGCCAACGTCCTGACTTTC
TRBV20-1,.,.,TRBJ2-7,CSARDPWGEQYF,TGCAGTGCTAGAGATCCCTGGGGCGAGCAGTACTTC
TRBV10-3,.,few,TRBJ2-1,CAIKLALSNEQFF,TGTGCCATCAAGTTAGCTCTCTCGAATGAGCAGTTCTTC
TRBV20-1,TRBD2,few,TRBJ2-1,CSATGLAASNEQFF,TGCAGTGCTACGGGACTAGCGGCCTCCAATGAGCAGTTCTTC
TRBV2,.,.,TRBJ2-1,CASSEVIEQFF,TGTGCCAGCAGTGAAGTGATTGAGCAGTTCTTC
TRBV7-2,.,.,TRBJ2-3,CASSPGGLGTDTQYF,TGTGCCAGCAGCCCCGGCGGGTTGGGTACAGATACGCAGTATTTT
TRBV7-7,.,.,TRBJ2-7,CASSSLPQEEQYF,TGTGCTAGCAGCTCCCTGCCCCAGGAAGAGCAGTACTTC
TRBV15,TRBD2,.,TRBJ2-1,CATSRDWGGRGNEQFF,TGTGCCACCAGCAGAGATTGGGGCGGGAGGGGCAATGAGCAGTTCTTC
TRBV7-2,TRBD2,few,TRBJ2-1,CASSYSGTSSSYNEQFF,TGTGCCAGCAGCTATAGCGGGACCTCCAGCTCCTACAATGAGCAGTTCTTC
TRBV18,.,few,TRBJ2-5,CASSPGKETQYF,TGTGCCAGCTCACCTGGGAAAGAGACCCAGTACTTC
TRBV12-3/TRBV12-4,TRBD2,.,TRBJ2-3,CASSLARGLAGGRGTDTQYF,TGTGCCAGCAGTTTAGCGCGTGGCCTAGCGGGGGGGCGTGGCACAGATACGCAGTATTTT
TRBV7-9,.,few,TRBJ2-6,CASSLSSYGANVLTF,TGTGCCAGCAGCTTATCTAGCTATGGGGCCAACGTCCTGACTTTC
TRBV2,TRBD1,few,TRBJ2-1,CASRSQGVEQFF,TGTGCCAGCAGATCTCAGGGGGTTGAGCAGTTCTTC
TRBV5-1,.,.,TRBJ2-3,CASSLIGITDTQYF,TGCGCCAGCAGCTTGATCGGGATCACAGATACGCAGTATTTT
TRBV7-2,.,.,TRBJ2-3,CASSLAGWSTDTQYF,TGTGCCAGCAGCTTAGCGGGGTGGAGCACAGATACGCAGTATTTT
TRBV5-1,.,.,TRBJ2-5,CASSLSNGQETQYF,TGCGCCAGCAGCTTGTCTAACGGTCAAGAGACCCAGTACTTC